This TCR beta chain was sequenced during a study of T-cell reconstitution after alpha-beta-depleted transplantation in children. A TCRbeta library incorporating unique molecular identifiers was prepared. TCRdb processed the PCR reads anew with MiXCR; each CDR3 protein has one entry. This table holds around 600,000 distinct CDR3 sequences, approximately 15% found once. Between the trimmed V and J ends, which lost 3 bases and 0 bases, there was a span of 12 bases. The CDR3 is 15 residues long. This clonotype was detected ten times or more. V is TRBV12-3 or TRBV12-4 and J is TRBJ2-7; TRBD2 might be the D (6 bases). The sample in question was PBMCs from the stem cell graft donor, obtained from the stem cell graft. The sequence came from a human donor who donated a stem cell graft to a child with acute myeloid leukemia. CDR3 nucleotide sequence: TGTGCCAGCAGTTTCGGGGGAGCGGGCTCCTACGAGCAGTACTTC. The encoded protein is CASSFGGAGSYEQYF.